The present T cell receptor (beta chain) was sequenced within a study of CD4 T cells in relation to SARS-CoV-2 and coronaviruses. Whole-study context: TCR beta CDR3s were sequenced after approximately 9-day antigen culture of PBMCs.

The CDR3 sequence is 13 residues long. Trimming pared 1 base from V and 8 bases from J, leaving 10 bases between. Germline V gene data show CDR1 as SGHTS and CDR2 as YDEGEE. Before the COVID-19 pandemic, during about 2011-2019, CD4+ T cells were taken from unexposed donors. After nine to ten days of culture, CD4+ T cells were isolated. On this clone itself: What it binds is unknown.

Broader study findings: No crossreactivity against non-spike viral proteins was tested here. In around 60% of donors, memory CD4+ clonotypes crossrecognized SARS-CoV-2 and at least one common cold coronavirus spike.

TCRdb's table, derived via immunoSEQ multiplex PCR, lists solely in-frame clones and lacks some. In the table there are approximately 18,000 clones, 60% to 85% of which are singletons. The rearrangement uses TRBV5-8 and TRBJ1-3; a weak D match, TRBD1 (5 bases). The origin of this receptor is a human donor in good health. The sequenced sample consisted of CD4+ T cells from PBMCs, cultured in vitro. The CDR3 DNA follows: TGTGCCAGCAGCTTGATAGGGGCGGACACCATATATTTT. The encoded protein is CASSLIGADTIYF.